The T cell receptor beta chain described here comes from a study of T-cell reconstitution after alpha-beta-depleted transplantation in children. At least ten counts were recorded for this clonotype. Using unique molecular identifiers, the investigators prepared the TCRbeta library. Each CDR3 protein gets one entry after TCRdb re-called the PCR reads with MiXCR. The data contain 670,000 or so distinct CDR3 sequences, about an eighth of them singletons. The CDR3 loop spans 13 amino acids. With 4 bases removed from V and 6 bases from J, the gap between germline ends came to 9 bases. CDR1 is KGHDR and CDR2 is SFDVKD in the germline V gene.

V gene TRBV24-1 combines with J gene TRBJ1-5; no clear D. The input for sequencing was PBMCs, taken before TCRalphabeta/CD19-depleted stem cell transplant. This receptor was identified in a girl aged 2-10 years with congenital amegakaryocytic thrombocytopenia, due to receive a stem cell transplant. CDR3 sequence (DNA): TGTGCCACCAGTGAGAGGAACGGTCAGCCCCAGCATTTT. Amino acid sequence: CATSERNGQPQHF.